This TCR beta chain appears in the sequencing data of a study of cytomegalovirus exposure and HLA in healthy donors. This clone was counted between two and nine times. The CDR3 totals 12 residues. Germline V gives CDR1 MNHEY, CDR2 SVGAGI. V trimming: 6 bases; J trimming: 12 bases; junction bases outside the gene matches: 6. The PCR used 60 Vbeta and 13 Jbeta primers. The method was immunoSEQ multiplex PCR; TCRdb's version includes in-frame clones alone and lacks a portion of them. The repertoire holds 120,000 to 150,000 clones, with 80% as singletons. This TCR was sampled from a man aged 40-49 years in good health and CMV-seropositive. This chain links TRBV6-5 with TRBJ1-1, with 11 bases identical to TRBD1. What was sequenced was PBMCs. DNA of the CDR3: TGTGCCAGCAGGTTCGGGGACAGGGGGACTTTCTTT. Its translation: CASRFGDRGTFF.